This T cell receptor beta chain emerged from a study of PD-1 blockade in classical Hodgkin lymphoma. Only in-frame clones appear in the TCRdb table, and some are missing; sequencing was by immunoSEQ multiplex PCR. The sample consists of some 49,000 clones, roughly 93% of them appearing once. Points on this clone: Its antigen is not known.

Trimming removed 6 bases from V and 4 bases from J; junction bases left unmatched: 8. Looked up from germline, CDR1 is MNHEY and CDR2 is SVGAGI. The CDR3 length is 14 residues. Notes on the study in general: Compared with healthy donors, newly diagnosed patients reportedly showed lower baseline TCR diversity. Why repertoires differed is undefined; disease activity or prior therapy possibly contributed.

Time point noted: newly diagnosed, previously untreated cHL patient sample. PBMCs representing newly diagnosed, untreated classical Hodgkin lymphoma functioned as the comparison. Sequencing was performed on peripheral blood mononuclear cells (PBMCs). This clonotype was sampled from a human donor with classical Hodgkin lymphoma. The rearrangement joins TRBV6-5 to TRBJ1-2; 7 bases line up with TRBD1. CDR3: CASRDRVFGYGYTF. Written as DNA, the CDR3 is TGTGCCAGCAGAGACAGGGTTTTTGGCTATGGCTACACCTTC.